This is a list of T cell receptor beta chains from one sample in a study of T cell repertoires in cytomegalovirus infection. The antigens these receptors bind are not known. TCRdb re-called the reads through MiXCR, storing one row per CDR3 protein. This table has about 470,000 distinct CDR3 sequences, under 55% appearing once. Specimen: cultured PBMCs, collected from culture after CMV antigen stimulation. The receptor source for this set is a human donor in good health (CMV status not recorded). Some clones in this sample may be carry-over from other donors' samples. CDR3s include the opening cysteine and the closing phenylalanine or tryptophan. Fields, in order: J gene, V gene, clone size, D gene, CDR3 protein, CDR3 DNA. D genes are given only for firm matches. Rows give clone size only sometimes, using once, few, many, or a class for an expanded clone.

J gene: TRBJ1-4
V gene: TRBV2
clone size: few
D gene: -
CDR3 protein: CASSNRDDEKLFF
CDR3 DNA: TGTGCCAGCAGTAACCGGGACGATGAAAAACTGTTTTTT

J gene: TRBJ1-3
V gene: TRBV6-4
clone size: -
D gene: -
CDR3 protein: CASSVSSGNTIYF
CDR3 DNA: TGTGCCAGCAGCGTTAGTTCTGGAAACACCATATATTTT

J gene: TRBJ2-3
V gene: TRBV7-2
clone size: -
D gene: -
CDR3 protein: CASSYRDTGGTDTQYF
CDR3 DNA: TGTGCCAGCAGCTATAGGGACACCGGAGGCACAGATACGCAGTATTTT

J gene: TRBJ2-1
V gene: TRBV19
clone size: few
D gene: -
CDR3 protein: CASSVMGGGAVKSSYNEQFF
CDR3 DNA: TGTGCCAGTAGTGTGATGGGAGGAGGGGCGGTTAAAAGCTCCTACAATGAGCAGTTCTTC

J gene: TRBJ1-4
V gene: TRBV27
clone size: -
D gene: TRBD1
CDR3 protein: CASSTGTAPTNEKLFF
CDR3 DNA: TGTGCCAGCTCAACCGGGACAGCGCCAACTAATGAAAAACTGTTTTTT

J gene: TRBJ2-7
V gene: TRBV12-3/TRBV12-4
clone size: -
D gene: TRBD1
CDR3 protein: CASSPGQGFSYEQYF
CDR3 DNA: TGTGCCAGCAGCCCGGGACAGGGATTCTCCTACGAGCAGTACTTC

J gene: TRBJ2-2
V gene: TRBV6-5
clone size: few
D gene: -
CDR3 protein: CASSPHFGELFF
CDR3 DNA: TGTGCCAGCAGTCCACATTTTGGGGAGCTGTTTTTT

J gene: TRBJ1-1
V gene: TRBV7-8
clone size: many
D gene: TRBD1
CDR3 protein: CASSARQGARTEAFF
CDR3 DNA: TGTGCCAGCAGCGCTAGGCAGGGGGCGCGTACTGAAGCTTTCTTT

J gene: TRBJ2-7
V gene: TRBV6-2/TRBV6-3
clone size: -
D gene: -
CDR3 protein: CASSYMLIYEQYF
CDR3 DNA: TGTGCCAGCAGTTACATGTTAATCTACGAGCAGTACTTC

J gene: TRBJ2-1
V gene: TRBV7-8
clone size: -
D gene: -
CDR3 protein: CASSLGPSADTEQFF
CDR3 DNA: TGTGCCAGCAGCTTGGGCCCTTCAGCCGACACTGAGCAGTTCTTC

J gene: TRBJ1-5
V gene: TRBV7-2
clone size: -
D gene: TRBD1
CDR3 protein: CASSSRQGPNQPQHF
CDR3 DNA: TGTGCCAGCAGCTCTCGACAGGGCCCTAATCAGCCCCAGCATTTT

J gene: TRBJ1-2
V gene: TRBV6-1
clone size: -
D gene: -
CDR3 protein: CASSGQIYGYTF
CDR3 DNA: TGTGCCAGCAGCGGACAGATCTATGGCTACACCTTC

J gene: TRBJ1-1
V gene: TRBV7-9
clone size: few
D gene: -
CDR3 protein: CASSLGTGNGWAEAFF
CDR3 DNA: TGTGCCAGCAGCTTAGGTACAGGTAACGGGTGGGCTGAAGCTTTCTTT

J gene: TRBJ1-2
V gene: TRBV7-2
clone size: few
D gene: TRBD1
CDR3 protein: CASSLVDRGLGGYTF
CDR3 DNA: TGTGCCAGCAGCTTAGTGGACAGGGGTTTAGGTGGCTACACCTTC

J gene: TRBJ2-7
V gene: TRBV12-3/TRBV12-4
clone size: -
D gene: TRBD2
CDR3 protein: CASSLSRGRALYEQYF
CDR3 DNA: TGTGCCAGCAGTTTGAGTCGCGGGAGGGCCCTCTACGAGCAGTACTTC

J gene: TRBJ2-4
V gene: TRBV2
clone size: few
D gene: TRBD2
CDR3 protein: CASSIRLAGGLAKNIQYF
CDR3 DNA: TGTGCCAGCAGTATACGGCTAGCGGGAGGACTAGCCAAAAACATTCAGTACTTC

J gene: TRBJ2-1
V gene: TRBV20-1
clone size: once
D gene: TRBD1
CDR3 protein: CSAVQGKGNEQFF
CDR3 DNA: TGCAGTGCTGTACAGGGGAAGGGCAATGAGCAGTTCTTC

J gene: TRBJ2-7
V gene: TRBV10-3
clone size: -
D gene: TRBD2
CDR3 protein: CAISAPGLGSYEQYF
CDR3 DNA: TGTGCCATCAGCGCACCGGGACTAGGATCCTACGAGCAGTACTTC

J gene: TRBJ1-4
V gene: TRBV7-2
clone size: many
D gene: TRBD1
CDR3 protein: CASSPGQGPANEKLFF
CDR3 DNA: TGTGCCAGCAGCCCAGGACAGGGCCCGGCTAATGAAAAACTGTTTTTT

J gene: TRBJ2-5
V gene: TRBV2
clone size: -
D gene: -
CDR3 protein: CASRENQETQYF
CDR3 DNA: TGTGCCAGCAGAGAAAACCAAGAGACCCAGTACTTC

J gene: TRBJ2-2
V gene: TRBV19
clone size: -
D gene: -
CDR3 protein: CASSMIRESDTGELFF
CDR3 DNA: TGTGCCAGTAGTATGATCAGGGAATCAGACACCGGGGAGCTGTTTTTT

J gene: TRBJ1-5
V gene: TRBV19
clone size: -
D gene: -
CDR3 protein: CASSTTGLNNQPQHF
CDR3 DNA: TGTGCCAGTAGTACGACGGGACTGAACAATCAGCCCCAGCATTTT

J gene: TRBJ2-6
V gene: TRBV9
clone size: -
D gene: TRBD1
CDR3 protein: CASSKDRGPWGANVLTF
CDR3 DNA: TGTGCCAGCAGTAAGGACAGGGGGCCTTGGGGGGCCAACGTCCTGACTTTC

J gene: TRBJ1-2
V gene: TRBV12-3/TRBV12-4
clone size: -
D gene: -
CDR3 protein: CASSQWTALTYGYTF
CDR3 DNA: TGTGCCAGCAGTCAGTGGACCGCCCTCACATATGGCTACACCTTC

J gene: TRBJ2-1
V gene: TRBV12-3/TRBV12-4
clone size: -
D gene: TRBD2
CDR3 protein: CAAGTSTLDEQFF
CDR3 DNA: TGTGCCGCCGGGACTAGTACCTTGGATGAGCAGTTCTTC

J gene: TRBJ2-1
V gene: TRBV11-2
clone size: -
D gene: -
CDR3 protein: CASRGWGRDNNEQFF
CDR3 DNA: TGTGCCAGCCGGGGATGGGGCAGGGACAACAATGAGCAGTTCTTC

J gene: TRBJ1-2
V gene: TRBV18
clone size: -
D gene: TRBD1
CDR3 protein: CASSPNTGTGGYGYTF
CDR3 DNA: TGTGCCAGCTCCCCTAACACAGGGACAGGGGGCTATGGCTACACCTTC

J gene: TRBJ2-3
V gene: TRBV7-2
clone size: few
D gene: TRBD2
CDR3 protein: CASSLYATSGSKADTQYF
CDR3 DNA: TGTGCCAGCAGCTTATACGCGACTAGCGGGAGTAAGGCTGATACGCAGTATTTT

J gene: TRBJ1-3
V gene: TRBV4-3
clone size: -
D gene: -
CDR3 protein: CASSKGLVSENTIYF
CDR3 DNA: TGCGCCAGCAGCAAGGGGCTGGTTTCGGAAAACACCATATATTTT

J gene: TRBJ1-5
V gene: TRBV6-1
clone size: -
D gene: -
CDR3 protein: CASSEGLNQPQHF
CDR3 DNA: TGTGCCAGCAGTGAAGGGTTGAATCAGCCCCAGCATTTT

J gene: TRBJ2-1
V gene: TRBV12-5
clone size: few
D gene: -
CDR3 protein: CASGLEEGRQFF
CDR3 DNA: TGTGCTAGTGGTTTGGAGGAGGGACGGCAGTTCTTC